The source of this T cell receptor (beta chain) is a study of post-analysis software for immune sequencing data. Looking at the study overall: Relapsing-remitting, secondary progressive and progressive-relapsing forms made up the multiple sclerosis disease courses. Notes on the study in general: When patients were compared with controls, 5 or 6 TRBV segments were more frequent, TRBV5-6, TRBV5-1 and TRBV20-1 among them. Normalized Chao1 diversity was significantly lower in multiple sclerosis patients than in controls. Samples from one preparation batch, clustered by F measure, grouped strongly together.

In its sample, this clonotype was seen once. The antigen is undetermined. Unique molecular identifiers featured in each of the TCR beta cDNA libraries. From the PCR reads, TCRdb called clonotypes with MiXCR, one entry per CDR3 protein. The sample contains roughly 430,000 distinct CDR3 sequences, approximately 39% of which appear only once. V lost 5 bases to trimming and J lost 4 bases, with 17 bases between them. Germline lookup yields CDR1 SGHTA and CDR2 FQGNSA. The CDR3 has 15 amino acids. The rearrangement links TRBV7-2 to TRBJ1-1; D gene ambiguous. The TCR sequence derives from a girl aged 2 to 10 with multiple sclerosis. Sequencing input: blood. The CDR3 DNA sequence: TGTGCCAGCAGCCCAAAAAGGGCGGGGAGCACTGAAGCTTTCTTT. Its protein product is CASSPKRAGSTEAFF.